These 23 T cell receptor beta chains were all obtained from the same sample, sequenced in a study of PD-L1 blockade in urothelial cancer (dated by TCRdb to 2017 to 2019). What this sample's time point label stands for: peripheral blood 6 weeks after treatment start. Library generation was performed with the immunoSEQ multiplex PCR assay. This immuneACCESS table, as held by TCRdb, lists in-frame sequences with V and J called but not all clones. Of the missing ones, under half trace to an unresolved V gene in checked studies; the others have no known cause. The sample contains about 130,000 clones, about 82% of them found a single time. Together, the top ten hold approximately 2.4% of the sample. The starting material was PBMCs, obtained around atezolizumab (anti-PD-L1) treatment. All receptors come from a man aged 50 to 60 with urothelial cancer.

The V gene is TRBV4-2, the J gene TRBJ2-5; possible D gene TRBD2, 5 bases. The CDR3 is 16 residues long. Looked up from germline, CDR1 is LGHNA and CDR2 is YNFKEQ. Trimming pared 0 bases from V and 1 base from J, leaving 12 bases between. The CDR3 region is CASSQDLNGIQETQYF. For the CDR3, the DNA is TGTGCCAGCAGCCAAGATCTAAACGGGATCCAAGAGACCCAGTACTTC.

The genes are TRBV7-9 and TRBJ1-2, with TRBD1 identical over 7 bases. CDR1 SEHNR and CDR2 FQNEAQ come from the germline V gene (reference sequence). V trimming: 5 bases; J trimming: 2 bases; junction bases outside the gene matches: 8. The CDR3 has 15 residues. Written as DNA, the CDR3 is TGTGCCAGCAGCCGGACAGGAGAAGCCAACTATGGCTACACCTTC. Protein product: CASSRTGEANYGYTF.

In its sample, this clone was seen once. The rearrangement joins TRBV10-3 to TRBJ1-6; 9 nucleotides agree with TRBD1. The V segment lost 2 bases and the J segment 10 bases; nucleotides outside the gene matches: 15. From germline, CDR1 is ENHRY and CDR2 SYGVKD. The CDR3 is 18 residues long. The CDR3: CAISEPLSGQGDGSPLHF. The CDR3 DNA follows: TGTGCCATCAGTGAGCCTCTATCGGGACAGGGAGATGGGTCACCCCTCCACTTT.

The gene calls are TRBV5-1 and TRBJ2-3; perhaps TRBD1 as D (6 bases). CDR3 length: 15 amino acids. Germline V CDR1 and CDR2: SGHRS, YFSETQ. V was cut by 0 bases and J by 6 bases, with 14 bases left in between. CDR3 sequence: CASSLGGTSVDTQYF. The CDR3 DNA sequence: TGCGCCAGCAGCTTGGGTGGGACATCGGTGGATACGCAGTATTTT.

The genes are TRBV19 and TRBJ1-1; D may be TRBD1 (5 bases). CDR1 is LNHDA, CDR2 SQIVND, per germline (reference sequence). The CDR3 has 11 amino acids. Trimming took off 7 bases at V and 4 bases at J, with 7 bases between the two ends. The CDR3 spells CASIGATEAFF. The CDR3 DNA follows: TGTGCCAGTATAGGGGCCACTGAAGCTTTCTTT.

The CDR3 spells CASSLAGGTYEQYF. CDR3 in DNA: TGTGCCAGCAGTTTAGCGGGAGGGACTTACGAGCAGTACTTC. The V gene is TRBV27, the J gene TRBJ2-7; 9 bases map to TRBD2. This CDR3 is built from 14 residues. V shed 2 bases and J 4 bases; nucleotides not matched to a gene: 3. Germline V gives CDR1 MNHEY, CDR2 SMNVEV (reference sequence).

The V gene is TRBV6-5, the J gene TRBJ1-1, with TRBD1 matching over 8 bases. Germline assignment: CDR1 MNHEY and CDR2 SVGAGI. This CDR3 contains 13 residues. V lost 6 bases to trimming and J lost 4 bases; unmatched junction nucleotides: 4. CDR3 sequence: CASSPGGTTEAFF. The CDR3, as DNA: TGTGCCAGCAGCCCAGGGGGCACCACTGAAGCTTTCTTT.

The CDR3 region has the DNA TGTGCCAGCAGTGCAAGGACAGATCGAAATCCCGGGGAGCTGTTTTTT. Its protein product is CASSARTDRNPGELFF. The rearrangement links TRBV25-1 to TRBJ2-2, with D perhaps TRBD1 (6 bases). The V gene's germline CDR1 is MGHDK and CDR2 SYGVNS. The CDR3 has 16 amino acids. Trimming stripped 4 bases from V and 6 bases from J, with 18 bases between.

J is TRBJ2-1 and V is TRBV19; weak D call: TRBD1 (5 bases). This CDR3 region has 12 residues. V was shortened by 5 bases and J by 9 bases, with 11 bases between the two germline ends. Germline V CDR1 and CDR2: LNHDA, SQIVND (reference sequence). The CDR3 bases are TGTGCCAGTAGTCTCAGGGCTCGTGAGCAGTTCTTC. Translation gives CASSLRAREQFF.

V is TRBV5-1 and J is TRBJ1-5, with D perhaps TRBD1 (5 bases). CDR3 length equals 15 residues. Trimming took 5 bases from V and 2 from J, leaving 14 bases between them. Per the germline V gene, CDR1 is SGHRS and CDR2 is YFSETQ. The CDR3 region is CASRWDPGGNQPQHF. The CDR3 coding sequence is TGCGCCAGCAGATGGGACCCGGGAGGCAATCAGCCCCAGCATTTT.

The CDR3 loop reads CASTWGVDNSPLHF. CDR3 sequence (DNA): TGTGCCAGTACCTGGGGGGTAGATAATTCACCCCTCCACTTT. The chain has TRBV19 and TRBJ1-6, with D possibly being TRBD1 (5 bases). This CDR3 spans 14 amino acids. Germline values: CDR1 LNHDA, CDR2 SQIVND (reference sequence). Trimming took off 7 bases at V and 5 bases at J, with 12 bases between the two ends.

V is TRBV5-1 and J is TRBJ2-3, with 10 bases identical to TRBD2. The CDR3 length is 14 residues. Looked up from germline, CDR1 is SGHRS and CDR2 is YFSETQ. Trimming took 8 bases from V and 3 from J; bases not matched to a gene: 6. The CDR3 protein is CASASGSKTDTQYF. The CDR3 region has the DNA TGCGCCAGTGCTAGCGGGAGTAAAACAGATACGCAGTATTTT.

The V gene is TRBV2, the J gene TRBJ1-4; the match to TRBD1 covers 8 bases. CDR3 length: 18 residues. The germline V gene encodes CDR1 SNHLY and CDR2 FYNNEI. J was trimmed by 8 bases and V by 0 bases; bases with no gene match: 14. CDR3 sequence reads: CASSEAPGQGGWSEKLFF. The CDR3 coding sequence is TGTGCCAGCAGTGAAGCGCCTGGACAGGGAGGTTGGTCGGAAAAACTGTTTTTT.

The chain recombines TRBV6-1 with TRBJ2-2; 7 nucleotides agree with TRBD1. V gave up 8 bases and J gave up 0 bases; unmatched junction bases: 3. Germline V gives CDR1 MNHNS, CDR2 SASEGT. CDR3 length: 14 amino acids. The CDR3 region is CASVGQANTGELFF. The CDR3 DNA reads as TGTGCCAGCGTAGGACAGGCGAACACCGGGGAGCTGTTTTTT.

This clone was counted only a few times. This chain joins TRBV7-9 and TRBJ1-6; TRBD1 aligns across 8 bases. Looked up from germline, CDR1 is SEHNR and CDR2 is FQNEAQ (reference sequence). V lost 6 bases, J lost 7 bases, and 11 bases stayed unmatched. There are 16 residues in the CDR3. CDR3 nucleotide sequence: TGTGCCAGCAGTCACGGACAGGGTTCCCCCAATTCACCCCTCCACTTT. This codes for CASSHGQGSPNSPLHF.

A few counts support this clone. The DNA for the CDR3 is TGCGCCAGCAGCTTGTGGGACAGGTCCACAGATACGCAGTATTTT. Its protein is CASSLWDRSTDTQYF. The V call is TRBV5-1, the J call TRBJ2-3, with TRBD1 matching over 8 bases. CDR1 and CDR2 from the germline V gene are SGHRS and YFSETQ. This CDR3 comprises 15 residues. V shed 1 base and J 2 bases; nucleotides not matched to a gene: 3.

The chain is built from TRBV5-1 and TRBJ2-7; D not certain. Germline V CDR1 and CDR2: SGHRS, YFSETQ. CDR3 length equals 14 residues. The V end lost 4 bases, the J end lost 4 bases, and 15 bases lay between the germline ends. The chain's CDR3 is CASSPGMSRYEQYF. CDR3 in DNA: TGCGCCAGCAGCCCCGGAATGAGCAGGTACGAGCAGTACTTC.

Here the CDR3 reads CASIGTAPREQYF. DNA for the CDR3: TGTGCCAGCATTGGGACAGCCCCTCGCGAGCAGTACTTC. The chain combines TRBV6-5 with TRBJ2-7; 7 nucleotides agree with TRBD1. With 7 bases clipped from V and 6 bases from J, the junction kept 9 bases outside the gene matches. There are 13 residues in the CDR3. In germline, CDR1 is MNHEY, CDR2 SVGAGI.

This rearrangement joins TRBV28 to TRBJ1-5; 9 bases fit TRBD1. The junction had 8 bases not matched to a gene; V was cut back by 3 bases and J by 5 bases. This CDR3 spans 16 amino acids. Germline CDR1 is MDHEN and CDR2 is SYDVKM. In DNA, the CDR3 is TGTGCCAGCAGTTTGAGAGGGACAGGGCCCTATCAGCCCCAGCATTTT. It codes for CASSLRGTGPYQPQHF.

The CDR3 here is CASSYRVGYTF. In nucleotides, the CDR3 is TGTGCCAGCAGTTACAGGGTTGGCTACACCTTC. The chain recombines TRBV2 with TRBJ1-2; possible D gene TRBD1, 6 bases. This CDR3 spans 11 amino acids. V lost 5 bases and J lost 7, with 8 bases in between. Germline CDR1 reads SNHLY; CDR2 reads FYNNEI.

The rearrangement joins TRBV18 to TRBJ2-5, with D perhaps matching TRBD2 (6 bases). V was pared by 2 bases and J by 5 bases, with 9 bases between. The CDR3 length is 13 residues. Germline V gene data show CDR1 as KGHSH and CDR2 as LQKENI. The DNA for the CDR3 is TGTGCCAGCTCACCAGGACTATCGGAGACCCAGTACTTC. Protein product: CASSPGLSETQYF.

The chain uses TRBV6-6 and TRBJ2-7; 11 bases match TRBD2. CDR1 and CDR2 from the germline V gene are MNHNY and SVGAGI (reference sequence). The CDR3 has 15 residues. The junction had 5 bases not matched to a gene; V was cut back by 2 bases and J by 5 bases. The CDR3 reads CASSYATSGKDEQYF. For the CDR3, the DNA is TGTGCCAGCAGTTACGCGACTAGCGGGAAGGACGAGCAGTACTTC.

This chain connects TRBV28 to TRBJ1-2, with TRBD1 matching over 7 bases. V lost 4 bases and J lost 4; bases outside the gene matches: 3. Germline values: CDR1 MDHEN, CDR2 SYDVKM. The CDR3 totals 13 residues. CDR3 sequence (DNA): TGTGCCAGCAGTTCAGGGGGGTTCTATGGCTACACCTTC. This codes for CASSSGGFYGYTF.